The 18 T cell receptor beta chains below were found in one sample sequenced in a study of blood T cells in healthy people across ages (dated by TCRdb to about 2015). Receptors were amplified or captured by 5' RACE. The instrument was an Illumina HiSeq 2500. A second PCR of roughly 7 to 11 cycles was performed with a sample-barcoded 5' primer and a J-beta primer mix. TCRdb handled the public reads itself, with Q25 trimming in fastp and clone calling in MiXCR, and kept productive beta chains. For every CDR3 protein sequence, its rows merge into one entry that carries the most common genes and DNA. In this sample the table shows about 1.8 million distinct CDR3 sequences, about 50% of which occur a single time. Less than 2.5% of the sample belongs to the ten largest clones. The specimen sequenced was blood. The source of these receptors is a woman in her thirties or forties in good health.

This clonotype was seen only a few times. The chain recombines TRBV2 with TRBJ2-6; maybe TRBD2 (7 bases). The CDR3 covers 18 residues. Trimming cost V 7 bases and J 0 bases, with 19 bases left between them. Looked up from germline, CDR1 is SNHLY and CDR2 is FYNNEI. The CDR3: CASIDNGGGGSGANVLTF. The CDR3 nucleotides are TGTGCCAGCATCGATAATGGGGGAGGGGGCTCTGGGGCCAACGTCCTGACTTTC.

This clonotype was counted between two and nine times. The chain carries TRBV12-3 or TRBV12-4 and TRBJ1-5; no clear D gene. This CDR3 has 16 residues. V was cut by 5 bases and J by 0 bases, with 14 bases left in between. Here the CDR3 reads CASSPLSGYSNQPQHF. CDR3 DNA: TGTGCCAGCAGTCCCCTTAGCGGGTATAGCAATCAGCCCCAGCATTTT.

The V gene is TRBV12-3 or TRBV12-4, the J gene TRBJ1-1; D is perhaps TRBD1 (6 bases). The CDR3 extends over 13 amino acids. Trimming shortened V by 6 bases and J by 4 bases, and 12 bases separated the two germline ends. The CDR3 DNA follows: TGTGCCAGCAGGTCAAACAGGGCCACTGAAGCTTTCTTT. Translated: CASRSNRATEAFF.

In DNA form, the CDR3 reads TGCGCCAGCAGCCCAAGTGTCAGGCAGCCCCAGCATTTT. Amino acid sequence: CASSPSVRQPQHF. This sequence joins TRBV4-3 and TRBJ1-5, with D uncertain. The V gene's germline CDR1 is LGHNA and CDR2 YSLEER. Trimming removed 4 bases from V and 7 bases from J, with 11 bases in between. There are 13 residues in the CDR3.

The J gene is TRBJ1-2, the V gene TRBV9; D unclear. The germline V and J ends were trimmed by 0 bases and 2 bases, with 11 bases remaining between them. Germline CDR1 reads SGDLS; CDR2 reads YYNGEE. The CDR3 runs to 15 residues. Written as DNA, the CDR3 is TGTGCCAGCAGCGTAGAGGGTAATAGGAACTATGGCTACACCTTC. Encoded protein: CASSVEGNRNYGYTF.

The V call is TRBV2, the J call TRBJ2-3; the match to TRBD1 covers 7 bases. Trimming removed 6 bases from V and 1 base from J; junction bases left unmatched: 1. There are 13 residues in the CDR3. The germline V gene encodes CDR1 SNHLY and CDR2 FYNNEI. The CDR3 region is CASRTGRTDTQYF. CDR3 nucleotides: TGTGCCAGCAGGACAGGGCGCACAGATACGCAGTATTTT.

V usage is TRBV14 and J usage is TRBJ2-7; TRBD1 matches 9 bases. V trimming: 4 bases; J trimming: 0 bases; junction bases outside the gene matches: 7. CDR1 and CDR2 (germline): SGHDN, FVKESK. The CDR3 has 16 residues. CDR3: CASSPGTGRSSYEQYF. DNA of the CDR3: TGTGCCAGCAGCCCTGGGACAGGGAGGAGCTCCTACGAGCAGTACTTC.

This chain connects TRBV7-2 to TRBJ1-2, with 8 bases fitting TRBD1. Germline CDR1 and CDR2: SGHTA and FQGNSA. The junction had 10 bases not matched to a gene; V was cut back by 4 bases and J by 12 bases. This CDR3 region has 13 residues. The CDR3 spells CASSSDRGESHTF. CDR3 nucleotides: TGTGCCAGCAGCTCTGACAGGGGAGAAAGTCACACCTTC.

This chain uses TRBV7-9 with TRBJ1-5, with unresolved D. The CDR3 has 14 amino acids. V lost 5 bases and J lost 1, with 9 bases in between. CDR1 is SEHNR, CDR2 FQNEAQ, per germline (reference sequence). The chain's CDR3 is CASSPGFSNQPQHF. CDR3 sequence (DNA): TGTGCCAGCAGCCCGGGGTTCAGCAATCAGCCCCAGCATTTT.

There are a few counts of this clonotype. The DNA of the CDR3 is TGCGCCAGCAGTATGGCAGAGTACCAAGAGACCCAGTACTTC. Translation: CASSMAEYQETQYF. The chain couples TRBV5-1 to TRBJ2-5; D call uncertain. The CDR3 loop spans 14 amino acids. Per germline, CDR1 SGHRS and CDR2 YFSETQ. V gave up 5 bases and J gave up 0 bases, with 11 bases separating them.

The chain couples TRBV20-1 to TRBJ2-2; D is unclear. The germline V and J ends were trimmed by 4 bases and 4 bases, with 7 bases remaining between them. Germline assignment: CDR1 DFQATT and CDR2 SNEGSKA (reference sequence). CDR3 size: 12 residues. The chain's CDR3 is CSATNPTGELFF. The CDR3 DNA reads as TGCAGTGCTACAAATCCCACCGGGGAGCTGTTTTTT.

This clonotype was observed at least ten times. The rearrangement links TRBV29-1 to TRBJ2-5, with D hard to call. V was cut by 5 bases and J by 0 bases, with 7 bases left in between. The germline V gene encodes CDR1 SQVTM and CDR2 ANQGSEA. The CDR3 has 12 residues. The CDR3 region is CSVRRDQETQYF. CDR3 DNA: TGCAGCGTTAGGAGAGACCAAGAGACCCAGTACTTC.

The chain uses TRBV24-1 and TRBJ2-5, with D perhaps assigned TRBD1 or TRBD2 (5 bases each). Trimming took off 4 bases at V and 0 bases at J, with 11 bases between the two ends. CDR3 length: 15 amino acids. Germline CDR1 reads KGHDR; CDR2 reads SFDVKD. CDR3 residues: CATSEGRPYQETQYF. The CDR3 bases are TGTGCCACCAGTGAGGGACGGCCGTACCAAGAGACCCAGTACTTC.

The chain uses TRBV27 and TRBJ2-1; D is tentatively TRBD1 or TRBD2 (5 bases each). This CDR3 has 14 amino acids. V was pared by 6 bases and J by 6 bases, with 15 bases between. From germline, CDR1 is MNHEY and CDR2 SMNVEV (reference sequence). The CDR3 nucleotides read TGTGCCAGCAGCGACGGACTGGGGCCCAATGAGCAGTTCTTC. Translated, it gives CASSDGLGPNEQFF.

The chain has TRBV6-2 or TRBV6-3 and TRBJ1-1; D is perhaps TRBD1 (6 bases). This CDR3 contains 12 residues. Germline V gene sequence: CDR1 MNHEY, CDR2 SVGEGT. V lost 8 bases, J lost 14 bases, and 21 bases lay in between. This CDR3 reads CASLEIQPGHFF. CDR3 nucleotide sequence: TGTGCCAGCTTGGAAATCCAACCGGGACACTTCTTT.

This clonotype came up many times. V usage is TRBV7-2 and J usage is TRBJ2-1; no clear D. With 1 base removed from V and 3 bases from J, the gap between germline ends came to 1 base. The CDR3 consists of 12 residues. Per the germline V gene, CDR1 is SGHTA and CDR2 is FQGNSA. Here the CDR3 DNA reads TGTGCCAGCAGCTTAGTCTACAATGAGCAGTTCTTC. Encoded protein: CASSLVYNEQFF.

The chain is built from TRBV7-2 and TRBJ2-1; TRBD2 aligns across 10 bases. The CDR3 is 16 residues long. V lost 4 bases, J lost 9 bases, and 12 bases stayed unmatched. Germline V lookup: CDR1 SGHTA, CDR2 FQGNSA. CDR3 in amino acids: CASSWFERGGVGEQFF. The CDR3 DNA is TGTGCCAGCAGCTGGTTCGAGCGGGGGGGCGTGGGTGAGCAGTTCTTC.

This clonotype was recorded a few times. J is TRBJ2-3 and V is TRBV3-1; tentative D call: TRBD1 (5 bases). Trimming cost V 0 bases and J 0 bases, with 7 bases left between them. This CDR3 has 15 amino acids. Germline V gives CDR1 LGHDT, CDR2 YNNKEL (reference sequence). DNA for the CDR3: TGTGCCAGCAGCCAAGATCACAGGAGCACAGATACGCAGTATTTT. Amino acid sequence: CASSQDHRSTDTQYF.